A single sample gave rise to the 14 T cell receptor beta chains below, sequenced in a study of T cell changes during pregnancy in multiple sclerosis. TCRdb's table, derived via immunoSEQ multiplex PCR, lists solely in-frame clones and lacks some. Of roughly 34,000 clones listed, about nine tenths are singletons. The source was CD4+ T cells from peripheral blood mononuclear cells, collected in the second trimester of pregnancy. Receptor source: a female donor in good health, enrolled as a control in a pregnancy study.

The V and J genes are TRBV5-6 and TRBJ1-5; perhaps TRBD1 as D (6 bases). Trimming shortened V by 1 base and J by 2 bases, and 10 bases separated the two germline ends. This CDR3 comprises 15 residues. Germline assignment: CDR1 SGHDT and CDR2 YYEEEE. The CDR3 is CASSLRGGGNQPQHF. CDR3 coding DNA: TGTGCCAGCAGCTTGCGAGGGGGTGGCAATCAGCCCCAGCATTTT.

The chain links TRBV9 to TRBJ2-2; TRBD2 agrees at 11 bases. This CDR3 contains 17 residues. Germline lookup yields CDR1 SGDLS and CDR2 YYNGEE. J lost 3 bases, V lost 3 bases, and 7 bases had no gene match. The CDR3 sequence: CASSATSGILDTGELFF. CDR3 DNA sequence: TGTGCCAGCAGCGCGACTAGCGGGATTCTTGACACCGGGGAGCTGTTTTTT.

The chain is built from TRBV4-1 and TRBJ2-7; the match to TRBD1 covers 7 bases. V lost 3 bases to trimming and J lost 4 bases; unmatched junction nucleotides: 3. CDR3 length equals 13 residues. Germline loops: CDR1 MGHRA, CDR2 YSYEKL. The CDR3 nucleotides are TGCGCCAGCAGCCACGGGACAGCTTACGAGCAGTACTTC. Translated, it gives CASSHGTAYEQYF.

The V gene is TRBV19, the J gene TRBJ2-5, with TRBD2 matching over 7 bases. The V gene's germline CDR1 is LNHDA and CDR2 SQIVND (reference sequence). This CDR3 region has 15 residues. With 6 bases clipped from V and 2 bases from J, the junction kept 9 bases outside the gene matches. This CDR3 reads CASRELGLGQETQYF. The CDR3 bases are TGTGCCAGTAGGGAATTAGGACTAGGTCAAGAGACCCAGTACTTC.

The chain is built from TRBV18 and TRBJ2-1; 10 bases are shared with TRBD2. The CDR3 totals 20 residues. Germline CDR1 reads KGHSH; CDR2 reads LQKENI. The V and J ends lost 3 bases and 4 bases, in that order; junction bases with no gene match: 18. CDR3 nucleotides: TGTGCCAGCTCACCTCGGACTAGCGGTCTCCCGAGAGGGACTTACAATGAGCAGTTCTTC. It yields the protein CASSPRTSGLPRGTYNEQFF.

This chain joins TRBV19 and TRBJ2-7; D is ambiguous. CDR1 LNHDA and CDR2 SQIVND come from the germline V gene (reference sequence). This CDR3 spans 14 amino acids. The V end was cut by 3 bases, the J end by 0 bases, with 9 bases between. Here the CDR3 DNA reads TGTGCCAGTAGTATTCCGGTCCCCTCCTACGAGCAGTACTTC. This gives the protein CASSIPVPSYEQYF.

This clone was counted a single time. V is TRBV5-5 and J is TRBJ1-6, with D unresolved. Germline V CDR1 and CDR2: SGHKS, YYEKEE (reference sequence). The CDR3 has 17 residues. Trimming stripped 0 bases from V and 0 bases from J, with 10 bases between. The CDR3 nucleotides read TGTGCCAGCAGCTTGGCCTCTGCGGGCTCCTATAATTCACCCCTCCACTTT. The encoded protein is CASSLASAGSYNSPLHF.

CDR3 DNA: TGTGCCAGCAGTTTAGGGCAGATCTTGGGAGATACGCAGTATTTT. Encoded protein: CASSLGQILGDTQYF. The rearrangement links TRBV27 to TRBJ2-3; D unresolved. CDR1 and CDR2 from the germline V gene are MNHEY and SMNVEV (reference sequence). The CDR3 length is 15 residues. V lost 2 bases to trimming and J lost 5 bases, with 14 bases between them.

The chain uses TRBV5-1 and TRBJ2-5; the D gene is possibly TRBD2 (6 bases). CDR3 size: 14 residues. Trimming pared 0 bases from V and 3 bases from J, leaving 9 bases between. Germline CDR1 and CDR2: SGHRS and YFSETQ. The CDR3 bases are TGCGCCAGCAGCTTGGGACTAGTAAAAGAGACCCAGTACTTC. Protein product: CASSLGLVKETQYF.

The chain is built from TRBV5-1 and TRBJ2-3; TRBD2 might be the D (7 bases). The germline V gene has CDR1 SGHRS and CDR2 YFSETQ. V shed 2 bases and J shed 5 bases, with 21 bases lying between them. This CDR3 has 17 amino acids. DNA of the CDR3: TGCGCCAGCAGCTTAGCCCTAGCCCGGGGGGCGGGAGATACGCAGTATTTT. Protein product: CASSLALARGAGDTQYF.

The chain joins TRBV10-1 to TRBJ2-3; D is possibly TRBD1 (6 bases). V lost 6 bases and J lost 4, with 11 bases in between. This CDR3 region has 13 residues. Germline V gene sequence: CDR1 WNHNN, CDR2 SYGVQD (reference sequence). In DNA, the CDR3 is TGCGCCAGCAGGGAGACAGGCGCAGATACGCAGTATTTT. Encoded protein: CASRETGADTQYF.

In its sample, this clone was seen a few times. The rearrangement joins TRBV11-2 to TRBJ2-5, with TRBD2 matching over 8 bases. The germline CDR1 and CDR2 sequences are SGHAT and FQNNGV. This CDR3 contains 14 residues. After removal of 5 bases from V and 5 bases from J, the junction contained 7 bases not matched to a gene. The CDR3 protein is CASSVGGGRETQYF. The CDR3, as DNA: TGTGCCAGCAGCGTAGGCGGGGGGCGGGAGACCCAGTACTTC.

CDR3 DNA: TGTGCCAGTAGTATCAGCAGGGCGTCCAATGAGCAGTTCTTC. Translating gives CASSISRASNEQFF. The genes are TRBV19 and TRBJ2-1, with D tentatively TRBD1 (5 bases). The CDR3 has 14 amino acids. V was shortened by 3 bases and J by 6 bases, with 12 bases between the two germline ends. Germline CDR1 reads LNHDA; CDR2 reads SQIVND (reference sequence).

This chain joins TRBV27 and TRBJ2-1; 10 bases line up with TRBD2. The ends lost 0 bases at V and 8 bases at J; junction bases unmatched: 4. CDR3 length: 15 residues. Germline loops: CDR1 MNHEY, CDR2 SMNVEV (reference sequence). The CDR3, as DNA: TGTGCCAGCAGTTTATCGAGCGGGGGGGGGTATGAGCAGTTCTTC. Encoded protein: CASSLSSGGGYEQFF.